These T cell receptor beta chains were read from a single sample in a study of T-cell reconstitution after alpha-beta-depleted transplantation in children. TCRdb called the PCR reads again in MiXCR, with one record for every CDR3 protein. The repertoire holds approximately 150,000 distinct CDR3 sequences, more than 8% seen once, with about a sixth in the top ten. The specimen was PBMCs, mostly from graft donor cells, collected 180 days after TCRalphabeta/CD19-depleted stem cell transplant. These receptors were collected from a female patient aged 2-15 years who had a stem cell transplant for congenital amegakaryocytic thrombocytopenia, so the T cells may come from the graft donor. The CDR3 runs from the conserved cysteine through the conserved F or W. Fields, in order: CDR3 length, J gene, V gene, CDR3 protein.

cdr3_length: 16
j_call: TRBJ1-5
v_call: TRBV7-8
cdr3_aa: CASSSAGTGSNQPQHF

cdr3_length: 14
j_call: TRBJ2-7
v_call: TRBV7-9
cdr3_aa: CASSFSLGAGGTDF

cdr3_length: 14
j_call: TRBJ2-3
v_call: TRBV7-2
cdr3_aa: CASRFLRTTDTQYF

cdr3_length: 15
j_call: TRBJ2-3
v_call: TRBV7-4
cdr3_aa: CACCHRASGADTQYF

cdr3_length: 17
j_call: TRBJ2-1
v_call: TRBV12-3/TRBV12-4
cdr3_aa: CASSFKTSGRIYNEQFF

cdr3_length: 10
j_call: TRBJ2-1
v_call: TRBV20-1
cdr3_aa: CSASYNEQFF

cdr3_length: 13
j_call: TRBJ1-5
v_call: TRBV29-1
cdr3_aa: CSVEDEGYQPQHF

cdr3_length: 13
j_call: TRBJ1-5
v_call: TRBV4-1
cdr3_aa: CASSQSLNQPQHF

cdr3_length: 16
j_call: TRBJ1-2
v_call: TRBV20-1
cdr3_aa: CSARGQGSGDIYGYTF

cdr3_length: 14
j_call: TRBJ1-5
v_call: TRBV7-9
cdr3_aa: CASSPGTGFQPQHF

cdr3_length: 16
j_call: TRBJ1-3
v_call: TRBV28
cdr3_aa: CASSLFLARTRSTIYF

cdr3_length: 15
j_call: TRBJ2-7
v_call: TRBV7-8
cdr3_aa: CASSKTGGSSYEQYF

cdr3_length: 17
j_call: TRBJ2-2
v_call: TRBV12-3/TRBV12-4
cdr3_aa: CASSFPNQGLNTGELFF

cdr3_length: 13
j_call: TRBJ1-4
v_call: TRBV30
cdr3_aa: CAWSGVLYEKLFF

cdr3_length: 14
j_call: TRBJ1-5
v_call: TRBV20-1
cdr3_aa: CSAFGGPINQPQHF

cdr3_length: 16
j_call: TRBJ2-1
v_call: TRBV10-3
cdr3_aa: CAISLPGTSGFNEQFF

cdr3_length: 15
j_call: TRBJ2-5
v_call: TRBV20-1
cdr3_aa: CSADLLSGSRETQYF

cdr3_length: 14
j_call: TRBJ2-3
v_call: TRBV7-2
cdr3_aa: CASKVGRSTDTQYF

cdr3_length: 14
j_call: TRBJ1-2
v_call: TRBV18
cdr3_aa: CASSPGVRDYGYTF

cdr3_length: 15
j_call: TRBJ2-7
v_call: TRBV28
cdr3_aa: CASSLWAGPGYEQYF

cdr3_length: 19
j_call: TRBJ1-5
v_call: TRBV20-1
cdr3_aa: CSARGWANGQMSSNQPQHF

cdr3_length: 17
j_call: TRBJ2-1
v_call: TRBV18
cdr3_aa: CASSPLAGASIYNEQFF

cdr3_length: 15
j_call: TRBJ2-2
v_call: TRBV6-1
cdr3_aa: CASGSGTGVSRELFF

cdr3_length: 12
j_call: TRBJ2-5
v_call: TRBV29-1
cdr3_aa: CSVDDLAKTQYF

cdr3_length: 13
j_call: TRBJ2-1
v_call: TRBV5-6
cdr3_aa: CASSLGNGREQFF

cdr3_length: 16
j_call: TRBJ1-3
v_call: TRBV12-3/TRBV12-4
cdr3_aa: CASSYNKALSGNTIYF

cdr3_length: 13
j_call: TRBJ2-2
v_call: TRBV20-1
cdr3_aa: CSATREDTGELFF

cdr3_length: 12
j_call: TRBJ2-5
v_call: TRBV7-9
cdr3_aa: CASSLGVETQYF

cdr3_length: 15
j_call: TRBJ1-5
v_call: TRBV7-9
cdr3_aa: CASSTPGEGGQPQHF

cdr3_length: 16
j_call: TRBJ2-5
v_call: TRBV5-1
cdr3_aa: CASSLGLPSSGRTQYF

cdr3_length: 14
j_call: TRBJ2-1
v_call: TRBV24-1
cdr3_aa: CATSATGRLDEQFF

cdr3_length: 14
j_call: TRBJ2-7
v_call: TRBV5-1
cdr3_aa: CASSTQAGSYEQYF

cdr3_length: 15
j_call: TRBJ2-3
v_call: TRBV7-3
cdr3_aa: CASSLIGGAGDTQYF

cdr3_length: 15
j_call: TRBJ1-5
v_call: TRBV7-6
cdr3_aa: CASSKGTGAGQPQHF

cdr3_length: 14
j_call: TRBJ2-7
v_call: TRBV9
cdr3_aa: CASSVAGLHDEQYF

cdr3_length: 13
j_call: TRBJ2-2
v_call: TRBV19
cdr3_aa: CASSILAVGELFF

cdr3_length: 16
j_call: TRBJ1-2
v_call: TRBV4-1
cdr3_aa: CASSQVWLKGNYGYTF